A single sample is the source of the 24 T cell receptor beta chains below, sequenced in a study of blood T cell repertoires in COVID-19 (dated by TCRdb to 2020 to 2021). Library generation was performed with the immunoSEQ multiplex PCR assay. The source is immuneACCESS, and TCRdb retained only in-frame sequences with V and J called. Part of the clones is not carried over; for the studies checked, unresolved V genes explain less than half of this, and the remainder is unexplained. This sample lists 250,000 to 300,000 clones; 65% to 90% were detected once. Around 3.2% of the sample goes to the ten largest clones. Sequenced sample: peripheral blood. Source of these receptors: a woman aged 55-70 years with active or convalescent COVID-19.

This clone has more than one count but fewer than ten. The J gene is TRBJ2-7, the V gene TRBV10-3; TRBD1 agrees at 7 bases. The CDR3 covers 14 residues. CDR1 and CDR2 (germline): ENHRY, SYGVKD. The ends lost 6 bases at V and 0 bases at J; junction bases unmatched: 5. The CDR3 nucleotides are TGTGCCATCAGGACAGGGATCTCCTCCTACGAGCAGTACTTC. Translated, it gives CAIRTGISSYEQYF.

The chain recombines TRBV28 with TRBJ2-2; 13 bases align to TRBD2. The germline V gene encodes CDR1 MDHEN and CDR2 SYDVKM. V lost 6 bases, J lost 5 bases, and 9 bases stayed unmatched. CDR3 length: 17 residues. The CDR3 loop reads CASSIRRTSGGTGELFF. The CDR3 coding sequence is TGTGCCAGCAGCATTCGCCGGACTAGCGGGGGAACCGGGGAGCTGTTTTTT.

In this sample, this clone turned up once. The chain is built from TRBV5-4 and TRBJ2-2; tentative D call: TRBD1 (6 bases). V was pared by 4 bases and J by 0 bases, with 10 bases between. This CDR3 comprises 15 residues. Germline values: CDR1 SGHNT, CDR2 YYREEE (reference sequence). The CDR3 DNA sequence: TGTGCCAGCAGCATCGGACAGCCGAACACCGGGGAGCTGTTTTTT. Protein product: CASSIGQPNTGELFF.

DNA of the CDR3: TGTGCCAGCAGTTACGCCGGGGGGGCCCTGGAGACCCAGTACTTC. Its protein is CASSYAGGALETQYF. The rearrangement joins TRBV6-2 or TRBV6-3 to TRBJ2-5; 8 bases are shared with TRBD2. V was pared by 2 bases and J by 5 bases, with 7 bases of the junction left unmatched. The CDR3 length is 15 residues. Germline assignment: CDR1 MNHEY and CDR2 SVGEGT.

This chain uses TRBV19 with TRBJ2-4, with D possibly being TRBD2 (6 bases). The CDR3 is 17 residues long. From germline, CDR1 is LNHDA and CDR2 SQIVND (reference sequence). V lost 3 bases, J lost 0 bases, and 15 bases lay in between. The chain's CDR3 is CASSMPRGGLAKNIQYF. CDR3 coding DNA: TGTGCCAGTAGTATGCCCCGCGGAGGGTTAGCCAAAAACATTCAGTACTTC.

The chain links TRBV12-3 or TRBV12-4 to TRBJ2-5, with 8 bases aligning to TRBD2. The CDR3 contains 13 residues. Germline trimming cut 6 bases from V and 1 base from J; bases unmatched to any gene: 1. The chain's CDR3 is CASSRGGQETQYF. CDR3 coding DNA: TGTGCCAGCAGCCGGGGGGGCCAAGAGACCCAGTACTTC.

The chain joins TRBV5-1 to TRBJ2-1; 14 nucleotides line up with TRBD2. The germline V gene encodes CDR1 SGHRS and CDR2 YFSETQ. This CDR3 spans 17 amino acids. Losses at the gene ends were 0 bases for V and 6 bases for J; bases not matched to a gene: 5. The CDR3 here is CASSLGLAGGQGNEQFF. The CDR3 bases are TGCGCCAGCAGCTTGGGACTAGCGGGGGGGCAAGGCAATGAGCAGTTCTTC.

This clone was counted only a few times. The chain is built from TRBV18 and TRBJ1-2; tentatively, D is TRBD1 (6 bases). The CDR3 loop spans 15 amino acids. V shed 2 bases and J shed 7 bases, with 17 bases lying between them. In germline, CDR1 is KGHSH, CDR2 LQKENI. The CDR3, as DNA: TGTGCCAGCTCACCAATGTCTCAACAGGGTAGTGGCTACACCTTC. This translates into CASSPMSQQGSGYTF.

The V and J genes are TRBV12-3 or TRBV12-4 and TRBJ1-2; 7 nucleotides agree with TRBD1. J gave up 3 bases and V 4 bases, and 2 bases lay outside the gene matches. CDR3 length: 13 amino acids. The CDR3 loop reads CASSSTGDYGYTF. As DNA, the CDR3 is TGTGCCAGCAGTTCCACAGGGGACTATGGCTACACCTTC.

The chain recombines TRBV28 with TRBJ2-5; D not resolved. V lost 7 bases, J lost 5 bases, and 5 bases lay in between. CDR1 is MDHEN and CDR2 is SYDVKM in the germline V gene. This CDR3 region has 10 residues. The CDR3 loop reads CASKEETQYF. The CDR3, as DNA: TGTGCCAGCAAGGAGGAGACCCAGTACTTC. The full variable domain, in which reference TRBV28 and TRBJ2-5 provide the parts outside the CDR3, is DVKVTQSSRYLVKRTGEKVFLECVQDMDHENMFWYRQDPGLGLRLIYFSYDVKMKEKGDIPEGYSVSREKKERFSLILESASTNQTSMYLCASKEETQYFGPGTRLLVL.

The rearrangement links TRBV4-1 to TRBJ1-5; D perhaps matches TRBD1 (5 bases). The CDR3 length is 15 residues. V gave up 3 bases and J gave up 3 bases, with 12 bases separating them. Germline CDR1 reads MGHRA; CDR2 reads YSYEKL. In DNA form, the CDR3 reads TGCGCCAGCAGCCACGTCGAACAGGACAATCAGCCCCAGCATTTT. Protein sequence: CASSHVEQDNQPQHF.

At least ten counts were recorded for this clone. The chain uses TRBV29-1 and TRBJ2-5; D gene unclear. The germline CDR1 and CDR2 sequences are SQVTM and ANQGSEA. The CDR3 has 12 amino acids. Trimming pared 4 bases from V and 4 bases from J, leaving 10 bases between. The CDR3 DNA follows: TGCAGCGTTGGAGGCGGCGGAGAGACCCAGTACTTC. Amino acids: CSVGGGGETQYF.

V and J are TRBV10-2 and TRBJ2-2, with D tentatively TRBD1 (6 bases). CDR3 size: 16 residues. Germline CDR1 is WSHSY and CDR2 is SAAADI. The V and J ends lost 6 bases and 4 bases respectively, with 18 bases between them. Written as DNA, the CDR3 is TGCGCCAGCAGCGATCCCCTGGGACACTCCACCGGGGAGCTGTTTTTT. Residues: CASSDPLGHSTGELFF.

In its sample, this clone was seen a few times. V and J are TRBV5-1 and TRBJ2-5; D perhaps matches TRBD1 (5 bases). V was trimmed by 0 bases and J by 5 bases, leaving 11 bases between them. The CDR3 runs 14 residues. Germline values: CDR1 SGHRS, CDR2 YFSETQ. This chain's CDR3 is CASSLAGNTETQYF. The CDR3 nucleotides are TGCGCCAGCAGCTTGGCAGGGAATACGGAGACCCAGTACTTC. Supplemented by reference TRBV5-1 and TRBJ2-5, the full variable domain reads KAGVTQTPRYLIKTRGQQVTLSCSPISGHRSVSWYQQTPGQGLQFLFEYFSETQRNKGNFPGRFSGRQFSNSRSEMNVSTLELGDSALYLCASSLAGNTETQYFGPGTRLLVL.

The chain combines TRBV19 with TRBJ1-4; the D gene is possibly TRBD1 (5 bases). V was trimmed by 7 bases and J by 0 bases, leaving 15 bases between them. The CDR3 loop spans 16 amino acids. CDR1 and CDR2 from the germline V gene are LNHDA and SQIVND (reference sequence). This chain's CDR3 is CASKRGGGATNEKLFF. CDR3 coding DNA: TGTGCCAGTAAGCGGGGCGGCGGGGCAACTAATGAAAAACTGTTTTTT.

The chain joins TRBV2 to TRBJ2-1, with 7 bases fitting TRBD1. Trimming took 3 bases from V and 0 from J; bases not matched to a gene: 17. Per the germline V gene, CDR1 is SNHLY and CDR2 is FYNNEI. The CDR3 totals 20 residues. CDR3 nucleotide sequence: TGTGCCAGCAGTGAGGGGGTCTGGACAGGTCCCGCGAGCTCCTACAATGAGCAGTTCTTC. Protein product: CASSEGVWTGPASSYNEQFF.

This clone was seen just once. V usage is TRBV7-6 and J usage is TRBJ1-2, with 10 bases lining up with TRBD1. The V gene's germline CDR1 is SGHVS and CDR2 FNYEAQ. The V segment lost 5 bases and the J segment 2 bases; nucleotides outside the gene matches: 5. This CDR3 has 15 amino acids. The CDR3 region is CASSPWTGGNYGYTF. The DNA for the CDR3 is TGTGCCAGCAGCCCCTGGACAGGGGGGAACTATGGCTACACCTTC.

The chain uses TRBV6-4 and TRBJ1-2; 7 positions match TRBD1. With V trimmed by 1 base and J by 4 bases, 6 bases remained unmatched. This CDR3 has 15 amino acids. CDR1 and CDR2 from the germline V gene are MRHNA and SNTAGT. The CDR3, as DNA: TGTGCCAGCAGTGACTTTCGGGACAGTATCTATGGCTACACCTTC. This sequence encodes CASSDFRDSIYGYTF.

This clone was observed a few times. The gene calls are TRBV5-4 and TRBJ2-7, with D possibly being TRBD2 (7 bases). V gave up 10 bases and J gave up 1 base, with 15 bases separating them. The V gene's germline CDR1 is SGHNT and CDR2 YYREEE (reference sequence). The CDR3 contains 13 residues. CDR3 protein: CAGGVTGSYEQYF. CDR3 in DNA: TGTGCCGGGGGGGTGACAGGTTCCTACGAGCAGTACTTC. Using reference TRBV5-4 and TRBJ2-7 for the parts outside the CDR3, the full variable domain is ETGVTQSPTHLIKTRGQQVTLRCSSQSGHNTVSWYQQALGQGPQFIFQYYREEENGRGNFPPRFSGLQFPNYSSELNVNALELDDSALYLCAGGVTGSYEQYFGPGTRLTVT.

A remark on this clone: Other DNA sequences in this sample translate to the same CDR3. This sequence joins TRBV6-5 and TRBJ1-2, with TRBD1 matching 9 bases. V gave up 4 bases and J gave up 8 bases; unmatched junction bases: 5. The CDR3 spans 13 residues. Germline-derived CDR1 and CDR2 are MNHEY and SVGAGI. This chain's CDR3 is CASSLQGAGGYTF. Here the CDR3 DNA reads TGTGCCAGCAGTTTACAGGGGGCTGGGGGCTACACCTTC.

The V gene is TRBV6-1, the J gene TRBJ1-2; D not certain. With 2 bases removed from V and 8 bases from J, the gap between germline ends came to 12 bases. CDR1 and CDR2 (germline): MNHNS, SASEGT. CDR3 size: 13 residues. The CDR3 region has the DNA TGTGCCAGCAGTGAACAGAAGTATTGGGGCTACACCTTC. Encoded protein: CASSEQKYWGYTF.

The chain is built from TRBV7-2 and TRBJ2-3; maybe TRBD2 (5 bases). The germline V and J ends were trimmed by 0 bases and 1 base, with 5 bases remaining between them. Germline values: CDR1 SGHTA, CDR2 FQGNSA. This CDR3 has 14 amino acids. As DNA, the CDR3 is TGTGCCAGCAGCTTAGCCGGGGGCACAGATACGCAGTATTTT. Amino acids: CASSLAGGTDTQYF. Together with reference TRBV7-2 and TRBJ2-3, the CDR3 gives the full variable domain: GAGVSQSPSNKVTEKGKDVELRCDPISGHTALYWYRQSLGQGLEFLIYFQGNSAPDKSGLPSDRFSAERTGGSVSTLTIQRTQQEDSAVYLCASSLAGGTDTQYFGPGTRLTVL.

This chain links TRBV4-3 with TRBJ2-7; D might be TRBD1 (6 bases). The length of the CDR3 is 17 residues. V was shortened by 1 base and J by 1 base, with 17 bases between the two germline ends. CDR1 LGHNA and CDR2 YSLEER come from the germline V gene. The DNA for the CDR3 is TGCGCCAGCAGCCAAGGCCACAGGGCAAGGGGATCCTACGAGCAGTACTTC. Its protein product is CASSQGHRARGSYEQYF.

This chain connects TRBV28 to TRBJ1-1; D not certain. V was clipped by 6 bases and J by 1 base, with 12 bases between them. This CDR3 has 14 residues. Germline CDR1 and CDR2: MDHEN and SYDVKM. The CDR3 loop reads CASRVPTRNTEAFF. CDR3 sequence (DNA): TGTGCCAGCAGGGTCCCAACGCGGAACACTGAAGCTTTCTTT.